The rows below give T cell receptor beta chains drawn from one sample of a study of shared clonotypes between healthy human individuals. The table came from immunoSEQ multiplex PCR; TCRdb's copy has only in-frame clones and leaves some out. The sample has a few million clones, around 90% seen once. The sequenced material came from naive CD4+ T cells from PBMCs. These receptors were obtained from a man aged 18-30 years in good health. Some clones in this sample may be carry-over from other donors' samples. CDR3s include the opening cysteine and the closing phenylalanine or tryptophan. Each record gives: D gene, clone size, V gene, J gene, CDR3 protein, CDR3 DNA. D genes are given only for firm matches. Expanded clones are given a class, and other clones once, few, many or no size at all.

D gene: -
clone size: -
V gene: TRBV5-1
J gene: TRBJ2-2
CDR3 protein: CASRDLLNTGELFF
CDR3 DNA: TGCGCCAGCCGGGACCTTCTCAACACCGGGGAGCTGTTTTTT

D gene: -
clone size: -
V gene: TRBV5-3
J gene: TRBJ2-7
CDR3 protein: CARRNRRGEQYF
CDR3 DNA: TGTGCCAGAAGGAACAGGCGTGGCGAGCAGTACTTC

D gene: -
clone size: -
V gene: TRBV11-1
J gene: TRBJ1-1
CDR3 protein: CASSLVTEAFF
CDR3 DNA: TGTGCCAGCAGCTTAGTAACTGAAGCTTTCTTT

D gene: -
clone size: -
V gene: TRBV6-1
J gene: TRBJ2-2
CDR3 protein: CASTPIRAFTGELFF
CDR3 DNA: TGTGCCAGCACCCCAATTCGGGCTTTCACCGGGGAGCTGTTTTTT

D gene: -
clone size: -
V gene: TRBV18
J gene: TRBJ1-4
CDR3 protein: CASSPQGREKLFF
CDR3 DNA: TGTGCCAGCTCACCACAGGGTCGGGAAAAACTGTTTTTT

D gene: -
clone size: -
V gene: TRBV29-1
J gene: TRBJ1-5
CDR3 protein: CSVLDRPNQPQHF
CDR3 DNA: TGCAGCGTTCTCGACAGGCCCAATCAGCCCCAGCATTTT

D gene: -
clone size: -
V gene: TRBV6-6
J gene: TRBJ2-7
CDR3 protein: CASSPGQGTHEQYF
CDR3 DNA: TGTGCCAGCAGCCCCGGACAAGGGACGCACGAGCAGTACTTC

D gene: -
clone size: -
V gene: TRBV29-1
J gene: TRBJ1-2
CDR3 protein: CSVAPLSNLPSVGYTF
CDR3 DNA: TGCAGCGTTGCCCCGCTCTCGAATCTGCCTTCAGTGGGCTACACCTTC

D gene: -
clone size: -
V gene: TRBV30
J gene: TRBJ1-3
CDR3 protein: CAWRGTLYPGAGNTIYF
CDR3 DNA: TGTGCCTGGAGAGGAACTCTCTATCCTGGGGCCGGAAACACCATATATTTT

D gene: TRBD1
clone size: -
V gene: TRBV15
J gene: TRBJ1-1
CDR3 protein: CATSRDPTGGTFF
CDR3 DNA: TGTGCCACCAGCAGAGATCCAACAGGGGGAACTTTCTTT

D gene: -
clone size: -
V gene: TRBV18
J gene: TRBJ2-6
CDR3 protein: CASSPLQAGSRSGANVLTF
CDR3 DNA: TGTGCCAGCTCACCACTACAGGCGGGATCACGCTCTGGGGCCAACGTCCTGACTTTC

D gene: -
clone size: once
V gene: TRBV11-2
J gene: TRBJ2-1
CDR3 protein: CASSPGGQYYNEQFF
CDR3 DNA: TGTGCCAGCAGCCCCGGGGGACAGTACTACAATGAGCAGTTCTTC

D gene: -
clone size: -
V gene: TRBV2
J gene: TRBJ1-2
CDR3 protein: CASSATGRTYGYTF
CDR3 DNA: TGTGCCAGCAGTGCCACCGGACGGACCTATGGCTACACCTTC

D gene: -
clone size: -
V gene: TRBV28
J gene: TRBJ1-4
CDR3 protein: CASSTRGEKLFF
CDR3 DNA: TGTGCCAGCAGCACAAGGGGTGAAAAACTGTTTTTT

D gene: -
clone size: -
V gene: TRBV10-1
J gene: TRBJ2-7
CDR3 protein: CASSDVGASEQYF
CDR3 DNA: TGCGCCAGCAGTGACGTGGGGGCTAGCGAGCAGTACTTC

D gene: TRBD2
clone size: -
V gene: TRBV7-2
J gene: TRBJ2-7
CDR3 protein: CASSLMVLAGDEQYF
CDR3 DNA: TGTGCCAGCAGCTTAATGGTACTAGCGGGAGACGAGCAGTACTTC